This section outlines one TCR beta chain sequence together with its context. The target antigen is unknown. From the approximately 110-subject validation cohort, which was separate from the approximately 720-subject first cohort, the donors were drawn. Repertoires were generated with immunoSEQ multiplex PCR, while TCRdb's copy carries only in-frame clones and drops some. Among roughly 100,000 clones listed, 70% to 90% were seen once. The data were taken from a study of cytomegalovirus exposure and HLA in healthy donors. Study-wide context: The same platform was used for the 120 validation repertoires and the 600 to 700 first-cohort repertoires, a later analysis reported.

V was trimmed by 0 bases and J by 1 base, leaving 10 bases between them. CDR3 length: 15 residues. Germline CDR1 SGHRS, CDR2 YFSETQ. Whole-study results and caveats: The tendency of first-cohort TCR clusters to co-occur in the approximately 110 validation repertoires was identified by a subsequent analysis. 150 or so TCR beta chains were listed as cytomegalovirus-associated.

This chain joins TRBV5-1 and TRBJ2-5; D is perhaps TRBD1 (5 bases). This clonotype originated in a woman aged 18-30 years in good health and CMV-seropositive. Material: PBMCs. CDR3 sequence: CASSLVGQGQETQYF. CDR3 nucleotides: TGCGCCAGCAGCTTGGTTGGACAAGGCCAAGAGACCCAGTACTTC.